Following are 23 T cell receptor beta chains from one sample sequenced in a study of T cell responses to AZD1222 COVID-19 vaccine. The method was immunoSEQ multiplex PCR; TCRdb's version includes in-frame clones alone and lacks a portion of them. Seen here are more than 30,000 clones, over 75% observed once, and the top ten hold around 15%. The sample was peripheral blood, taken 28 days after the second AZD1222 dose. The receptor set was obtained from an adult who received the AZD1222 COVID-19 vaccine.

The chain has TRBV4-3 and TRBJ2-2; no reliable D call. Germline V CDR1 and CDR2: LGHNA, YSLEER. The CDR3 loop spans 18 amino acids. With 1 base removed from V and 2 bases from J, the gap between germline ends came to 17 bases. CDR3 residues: CASSQGARHSINTGELFF. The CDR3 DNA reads TGCGCCAGCAGCCAAGGTGCCAGGCATTCGATTAACACCGGGGAGCTGTTTTTT.

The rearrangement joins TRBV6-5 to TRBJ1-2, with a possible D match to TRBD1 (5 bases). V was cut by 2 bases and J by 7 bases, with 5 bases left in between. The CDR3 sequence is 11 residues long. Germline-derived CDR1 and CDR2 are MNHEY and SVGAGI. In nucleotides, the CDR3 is TGTGCCAGCAGTTACGGGGGTGGCTACACCTTC. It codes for CASSYGGGYTF.

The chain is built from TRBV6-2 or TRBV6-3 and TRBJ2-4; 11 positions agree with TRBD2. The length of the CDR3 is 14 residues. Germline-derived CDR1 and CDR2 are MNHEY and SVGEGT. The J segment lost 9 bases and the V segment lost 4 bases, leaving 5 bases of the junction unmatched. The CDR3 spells CASSSSGGTSIQYF. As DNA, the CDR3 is TGTGCCAGCAGTTCTAGCGGGGGGACAAGCATTCAGTACTTC.

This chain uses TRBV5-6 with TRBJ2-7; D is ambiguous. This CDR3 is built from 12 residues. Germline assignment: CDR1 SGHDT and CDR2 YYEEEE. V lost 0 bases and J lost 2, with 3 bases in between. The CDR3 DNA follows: TGTGCCAGCAGCTTGGTGGCCTACGAGCAGTACTTC. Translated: CASSLVAYEQYF.

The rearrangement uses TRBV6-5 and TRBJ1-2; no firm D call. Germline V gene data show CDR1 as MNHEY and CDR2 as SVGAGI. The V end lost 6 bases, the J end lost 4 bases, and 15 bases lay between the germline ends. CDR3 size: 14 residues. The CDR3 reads CASRATGGPYGYTF. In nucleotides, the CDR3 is TGTGCCAGCAGGGCAACGGGCGGTCCCTATGGCTACACCTTC.

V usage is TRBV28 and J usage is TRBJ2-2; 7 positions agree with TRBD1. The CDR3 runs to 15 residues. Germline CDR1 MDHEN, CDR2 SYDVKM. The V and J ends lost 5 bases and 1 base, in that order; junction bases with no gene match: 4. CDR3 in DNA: TGTGCCAGCAGTATCGGACAGGTGAACACCGGGGAGCTGTTTTTT. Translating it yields CASSIGQVNTGELFF.

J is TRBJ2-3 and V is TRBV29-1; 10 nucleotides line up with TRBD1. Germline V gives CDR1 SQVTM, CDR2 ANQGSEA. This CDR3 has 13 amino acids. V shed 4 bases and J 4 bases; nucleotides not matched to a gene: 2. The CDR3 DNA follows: TGCAGCGTTGGAGGACAGGGGGCAGATACGCAGTATTTT. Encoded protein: CSVGGQGADTQYF.

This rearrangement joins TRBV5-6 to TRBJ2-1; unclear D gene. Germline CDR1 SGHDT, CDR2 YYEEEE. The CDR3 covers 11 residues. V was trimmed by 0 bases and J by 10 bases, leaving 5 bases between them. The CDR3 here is CASSLAREQFF. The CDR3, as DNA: TGTGCCAGCAGCTTGGCGAGAGAGCAGTTCTTC. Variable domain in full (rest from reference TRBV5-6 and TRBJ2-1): DAGVTQSPTHLIKTRGQQVTLRCSPKSGHDTVSWYQQALGQGPQFIFQYYEEEERQRGNFPDRFSGHQFPNYSSELNVNALLLGDSALYLCASSLAREQFFGPGTRLTVL.

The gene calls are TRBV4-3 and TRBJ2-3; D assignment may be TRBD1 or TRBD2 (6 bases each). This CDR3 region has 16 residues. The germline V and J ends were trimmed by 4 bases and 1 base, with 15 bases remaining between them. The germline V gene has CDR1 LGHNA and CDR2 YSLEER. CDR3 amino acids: CASSPGAGRGTDTQYF. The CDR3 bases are TGCGCCAGCAGCCCGGGGGCGGGAAGGGGCACAGATACGCAGTATTTT.

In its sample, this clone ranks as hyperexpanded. CDR3 loop: CASSLEGNTGELFF. The CDR3 coding sequence is TGTGCCAGCAGTTTGGAAGGGAACACCGGGGAGCTGTTTTTT. V usage is TRBV6-2 or TRBV6-3 and J usage is TRBJ2-2, with unresolved D. Trimming shortened V by 4 bases and J by 1 base, and 7 bases separated the two germline ends. The germline V gene encodes CDR1 MNHEY and CDR2 SVGEGT. This CDR3 is 14 amino acids long.

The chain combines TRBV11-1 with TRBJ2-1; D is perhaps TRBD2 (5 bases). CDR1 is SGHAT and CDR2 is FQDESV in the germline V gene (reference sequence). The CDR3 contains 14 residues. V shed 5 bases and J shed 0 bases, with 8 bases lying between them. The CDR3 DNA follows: TGTGCCAGCAGCCGAGGGTTCTCCTACAATGAGCAGTTCTTC. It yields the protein CASSRGFSYNEQFF.

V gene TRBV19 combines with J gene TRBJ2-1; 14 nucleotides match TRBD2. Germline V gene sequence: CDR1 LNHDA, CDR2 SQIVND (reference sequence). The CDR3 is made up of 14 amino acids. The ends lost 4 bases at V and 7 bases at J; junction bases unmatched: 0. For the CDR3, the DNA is TGTGCCAGTAGTAGACTAGCGGGGGGGAATGAGCAGTTCTTC. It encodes CASSRLAGGNEQFF.

CDR3 sequence: CASGPGASYEQYF. The DNA for the CDR3 is TGTGCCAGCGGGCCGGGGGCGTCCTACGAGCAGTACTTC. The rearrangement links TRBV7-3 to TRBJ2-7; D may correspond to TRBD1 or TRBD2 (6 bases each). There are 13 residues in the CDR3. Looked up from germline, CDR1 is SGHTA and CDR2 is FQGTGA. The germline V and J ends were trimmed by 8 bases and 1 base, with 12 bases remaining between them.

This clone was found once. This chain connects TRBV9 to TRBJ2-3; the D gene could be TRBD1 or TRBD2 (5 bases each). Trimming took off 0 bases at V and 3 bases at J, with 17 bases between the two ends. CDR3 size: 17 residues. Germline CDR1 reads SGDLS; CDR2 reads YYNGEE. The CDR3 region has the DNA TGTGCCAGCAGCGTAGATTACGTGGGGGTCGAAACAGATACGCAGTATTTT. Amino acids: CASSVDYVGVETDTQYF.

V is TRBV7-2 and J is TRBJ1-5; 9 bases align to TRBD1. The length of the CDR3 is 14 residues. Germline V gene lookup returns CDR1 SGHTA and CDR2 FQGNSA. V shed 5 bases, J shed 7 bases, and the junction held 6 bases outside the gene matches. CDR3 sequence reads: CASSPRQGGQPQHF. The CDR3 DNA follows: TGTGCCAGCAGCCCTCGACAGGGGGGGCAGCCCCAGCATTTT. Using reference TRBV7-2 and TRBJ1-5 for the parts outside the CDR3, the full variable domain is GAGVSQSPSNKVTEKGKDVELRCDPISGHTALYWYRQSLGQGLEFLIYFQGNSAPDKSGLPSDRFSAERTGGSVSTLTIQRTQQEDSAVYLCASSPRQGGQPQHFGDGTRLSIL.

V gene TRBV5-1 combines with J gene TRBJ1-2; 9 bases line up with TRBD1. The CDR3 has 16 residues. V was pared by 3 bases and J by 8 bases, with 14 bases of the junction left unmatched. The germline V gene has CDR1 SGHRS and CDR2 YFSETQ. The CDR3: CASSSRQGEGKEGYTF. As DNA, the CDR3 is TGCGCCAGCAGCTCCAGACAGGGGGAAGGAAAAGAAGGCTACACCTTC.

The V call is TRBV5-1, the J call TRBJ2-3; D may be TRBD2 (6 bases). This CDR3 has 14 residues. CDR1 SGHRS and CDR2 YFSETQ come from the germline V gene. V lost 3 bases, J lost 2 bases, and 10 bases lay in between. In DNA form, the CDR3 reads TGCGCCAGCAGCTGGGGGGAGTTCACAGATACGCAGTATTTT. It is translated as CASSWGEFTDTQYF. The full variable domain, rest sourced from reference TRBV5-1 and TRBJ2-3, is KAGVTQTPRYLIKTRGQQVTLSCSPISGHRSVSWYQQTPGQGLQFLFEYFSETQRNKGNFPGRFSGRQFSNSRSEMNVSTLELGDSALYLCASSWGEFTDTQYFGPGTRLTVL.

CDR3 sequence (DNA): TGTGCCAGCAGCTCCGGACAGGCAAGGTCCCAAGAGACCCAGTACTTC. This sequence encodes CASSSGQARSQETQYF. The V gene is TRBV7-9, the J gene TRBJ2-5; TRBD1 aligns across 7 bases. Losses at the gene ends were 4 bases for V and 1 base for J; bases not matched to a gene: 9. The CDR3 has 16 amino acids. Germline V gene lookup returns CDR1 SEHNR and CDR2 FQNEAQ (reference sequence).

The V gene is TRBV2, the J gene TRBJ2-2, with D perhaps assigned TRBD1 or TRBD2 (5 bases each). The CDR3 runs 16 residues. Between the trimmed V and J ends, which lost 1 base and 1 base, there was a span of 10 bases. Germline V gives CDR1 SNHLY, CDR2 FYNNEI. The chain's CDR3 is CASSEVGTGNTGELFF. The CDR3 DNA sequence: TGTGCCAGCAGTGAAGTGGGGACGGGGAACACCGGGGAGCTGTTTTTT.

CDR3 amino acids: CASSQWTGKSYEQYF. The DNA of the CDR3 is TGTGCCAGCAGCCAATGGACGGGGAAGTCCTACGAGCAGTACTTC. The V and J genes are TRBV7-9 and TRBJ2-7; D might be TRBD2 (5 bases). This CDR3 is 15 amino acids long. V was trimmed by 5 bases and J by 1 base, leaving 15 bases between them. Germline V gene data show CDR1 as SEHNR and CDR2 as FQNEAQ (reference sequence).

As DNA, the CDR3 is TGTGCCAGCAGCCCTACAGGAAACACCATATATTTT. Translated, it gives CASSPTGNTIYF. The chain couples TRBV3-1 (or the pseudogene TRBV3-2) to TRBJ1-3, with no clear D. The CDR3 has 12 residues. Germline V CDR1 and CDR2: LGHDT, YNNKEL (reference sequence). V lost 4 bases and J 4 bases, leaving 5 bases between the germline ends.

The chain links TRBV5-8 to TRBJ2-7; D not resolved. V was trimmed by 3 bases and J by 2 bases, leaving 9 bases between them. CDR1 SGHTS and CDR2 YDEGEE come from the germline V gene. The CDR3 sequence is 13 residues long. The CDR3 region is CASSYDVTYEQYF. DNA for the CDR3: TGTGCCAGCAGCTACGACGTGACCTACGAGCAGTACTTC.

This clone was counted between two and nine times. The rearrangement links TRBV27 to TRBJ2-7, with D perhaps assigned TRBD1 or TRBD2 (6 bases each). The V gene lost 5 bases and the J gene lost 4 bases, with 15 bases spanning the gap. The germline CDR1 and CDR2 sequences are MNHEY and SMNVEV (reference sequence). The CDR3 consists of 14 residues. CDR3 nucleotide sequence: TGTGCCAGCAGTCCCAGGGGTGGGGGGTACGAGCAGTACTTC. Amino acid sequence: CASSPRGGGYEQYF.